This is a list of T cell receptor beta chains from one sample in a study of cytomegalovirus exposure and HLA in healthy donors. Here immunoSEQ multiplex PCR was the method, and the copy in TCRdb shows in-frame clones only, minus some. The profile shows over 130,000 clones, around 85% of them singletons. The source material was PBMCs. Receptor source: a female donor in good health and CMV-seronegative. CDR3s include the opening cysteine and the closing phenylalanine or tryptophan. A D gene is named only where the DNA matches it firmly. The size field is filled for only some rows; it gives once, few, many or a size class.

D	V	size	J	length	CDR3	DNA
.	TRBV10-1	.	TRBJ2-3	11	CASSSGDTQYF	TGCGCCAGCAGTTCGGGGGATACGCAGTATTTT
TRBD1	TRBV6-1	.	TRBJ2-7	15	CASRSGTGNSGEQYF	TGTGCCAGCAGGTCCGGGACAGGGAATTCCGGCGAGCAGTACTTC
.	TRBV11-2	once	TRBJ2-5	14	CASSLVYTLETQYF	TGTGCCAGCAGCTTAGTGTACACCTTGGAGACCCAGTACTTC
TRBD1	TRBV28	.	TRBJ1-2	15	CASSLLPGQGDGYTF	TGTGCCAGCAGTTTATTACCCGGACAGGGTGATGGCTACACCTTC
.	TRBV29-1	.	TRBJ2-3	13	CSVKGPRADTQYF	TGCAGCGTGAAAGGACCGAGGGCAGATACGCAGTATTTT
.	TRBV2	.	TRBJ1-4	14	CASSAGATNEKLFF	TGTGCCAGCAGCGCAGGGGCAACTAATGAAAAACTGTTTTTT
TRBD2	TRBV27	.	TRBJ2-7	19	CASSLKALGAAGAYYEQYF	TGTGCCAGCAGTTTAAAGGCCTTAGGGGCAGCGGGAGCCTACTACGAGCAGTACTTC
TRBD2	TRBV20-1	.	TRBJ2-7	9	CSAEASGAF	TGCAGTGCGGAAGCTAGCGGTGCCTTC
TRBD2	TRBV5-4	few	TRBJ2-3	16	CASRRGLALSTDTQYF	TGTGCCAGCAGACGAGGACTAGCGCTAAGCACAGATACGCAGTATTTT
.	TRBV27	.	TRBJ2-3	15	CASSPRGTSTDTQYF	TGTGCCAGCAGTCCCCGCGGAACTAGCACAGATACGCAGTATTTT
.	TRBV2	once	TRBJ1-1	14	CASSVLDMNTEAFF	TGTGCCAGCAGTGTACTGGACATGAACACTGAAGCTTTCTTT
TRBD1	TRBV15	.	TRBJ2-7	14	CATSEGQGPDEQYF	TGTGCCACCAGCGAGGGACAGGGGCCAGACGAGCAGTACTTC
.	TRBV19	.	TRBJ2-1	16	CASSTQGFGSTNEQFF	TGTGCCAGTAGTACACAGGGTTTTGGGTCTACAAATGAGCAGTTCTTC
.	TRBV2	.	TRBJ1-5	14	CASNRGSGNQPQHF	TGTGCCAGCAACCGAGGATCGGGTAATCAGCCCCAGCATTTT
TRBD1	TRBV7-8	.	TRBJ2-7	16	CASSLGRQGSTYEQYF	TGTGCCAGCAGCTTAGGGCGACAGGGATCAACCTATGAGCAGTACTTC
.	TRBV5-1	.	TRBJ2-1	16	CASSPLASEGYNEQFF	TGCGCCAGCAGCCCATTAGCGTCCGAAGGCTACAATGAGCAGTTCTTC
TRBD1	TRBV19	.	TRBJ1-3	18	CASSDPGGLPSSGNTIYF	TGTGCCAGTAGTGATCCAGGGGGCCTTCCGAGCTCTGGAAACACCATATATTTT
.	TRBV5-3	.	TRBJ1-3	15	CARREDRGSGNTIYF	TGTGCCAGAAGGGAAGACAGAGGTTCTGGAAACACCATATATTTT
TRBD2	TRBV28	few	TRBJ2-5	16	CASSFRSGSGEETQYF	TGTGCCAGCAGTTTTCGTAGCGGGAGCGGGGAAGAGACCCAGTACTTC
TRBD1	TRBV6-5	few	TRBJ2-1	16	CASSSTGTGSDNEQFF	TGTGCCAGCAGTTCAACCGGGACAGGGAGTGACAATGAGCAGTTCTTC
TRBD2	TRBV7-3	.	TRBJ2-1	15	CASSSLQLATNEQFF	TGTGCCAGCAGCTCTCTCCAACTAGCGACCAATGAGCAGTTCTTC
TRBD1	TRBV19	.	TRBJ1-2	15	CASSMGTGEWHGYTF	TGTGCCAGTAGTATGGGGACAGGGGAATGGCATGGCTACACCTTC
.	TRBV29-1	.	TRBJ2-1	12	CSVKPPGNEQFF	TGCAGCGTTAAACCTCCCGGCAATGAGCAGTTCTTC
TRBD1	TRBV10-3	.	TRBJ2-7	15	CAIRVTGQGTYEQYF	TGTGCCATCAGGGTGACGGGACAGGGTACCTACGAGCAGTACTTC
TRBD1	TRBV5-8	.	TRBJ1-5	15	CASSPGTGDEQPQHF	TGTGCCAGCAGCCCCGGGACAGGGGACGAGCAGCCCCAGCATTTT
.	TRBV6-1	once	TRBJ1-1	13	CASRREGGGEAFF	TGTGCCAGCAGGAGGGAGGGAGGTGGTGAAGCTTTCTTT
.	TRBV7-9	.	TRBJ1-2	14	CASSVQGNNYGYTF	TGTGCCAGCTCAGTCCAGGGGAATAACTATGGCTACACCTTC
.	TRBV30	.	TRBJ2-6	14	CAWSDRSGANVLTF	TGTGCCTGGAGTGATCGCTCTGGGGCCAACGTCCTGACTTTC
.	TRBV27	.	TRBJ1-2	14	CASSLSSGTYGYTF	TGTGCCAGCAGTTTATCGTCGGGTACCTATGGCTACACCTTC
.	TRBV4-1	.	TRBJ2-7	13	CASRAAGTYEQYF	TGCGCCAGCAGGGCAGCGGGTACCTACGAGCAGTACTTC
TRBD1	TRBV5-1	.	TRBJ2-7	15	CASSRGGQGAPEQYF	TGCGCCAGCAGCCGGGGGGGACAGGGGGCGCCTGAGCAGTACTTC
.	TRBV25-1	.	TRBJ1-2	11	CASSESNGYTF	TGTGCCAGCAGTGAATCAAATGGCTACACCTTC
.	TRBV29-1	.	TRBJ1-2	11	CSGETLYGYTF	TGCAGCGGGGAGACCCTCTATGGCTACACCTTC
TRBD1	TRBV27	.	TRBJ1-5	15	CASSLLGTGNQPQHF	TGTGCCAGCAGTTTATTGGGGACAGGCAATCAGCCCCAGCATTTT
.	TRBV25-1	.	TRBJ1-1	11	CASRTGGEAFF	TGTGCCAGCAGGACCGGAGGTGAAGCTTTCTTT
.	TRBV11-2	.	TRBJ1-2	13	CASSPRWEGGYTF	TGTGCCAGCAGCCCCCGGTGGGAGGGTGGCTACACCTTC
.	TRBV30	.	TRBJ2-3	14	CAWSTLAITDTQYF	TGTGCCTGGAGTACCCTAGCGATCACAGATACGCAGTATTTT
TRBD2	TRBV4-1	.	TRBJ2-1	16	CASSHPGTSRNNEQFF	TGCGCCAGCAGCCACCCCGGGACTAGCAGAAACAATGAGCAGTTCTTC
.	TRBV28	.	TRBJ2-5	15	CASSLSAGPQETQYF	TGTGCCAGCAGTTTATCCGCAGGGCCCCAAGAGACCCAGTACTTC
TRBD1	TRBV7-7	.	TRBJ2-7	14	CASSLRQGASEQYF	TGTGCTAGCAGCTTACGACAGGGGGCAAGCGAGCAGTACTTC
TRBD1	TRBV7-9	.	TRBJ2-2	17	CASSSSNRGPNTGELFF	TGTGCCAGCAGCTCGTCAAACAGGGGACCGAACACCGGGGAGCTGTTTTTT
.	TRBV30	.	TRBJ1-3	16	CAWSVDRPLGGNTIYF	TGTGCCTGGAGTGTAGACAGGCCCCTCGGGGGAAACACCATATATTTT
TRBD2	TRBV6-9	.	TRBJ2-7	17	CAPPPSGSTGSSYEQYF	TGTGCTCCACCCCCTAGCGGGAGCACGGGAAGCTCCTACGAGCAGTACTTC
TRBD2	TRBV2	.	TRBJ2-1	15	CASRGTSERYNEQFF	TGTGCCAGCAGGGGGACTAGTGAGCGGTACAATGAGCAGTTCTTC
TRBD1	TRBV28	.	TRBJ2-4	16	CASRRQGTLAKNIQYF	TGTGCCAGCAGAAGACAGGGAACTCTAGCCAAAAACATTCAGTACTTC
.	TRBV11-2	.	TRBJ2-3	15	CASRGGPSGTDTQYF	TGTGCCAGCAGGGGGGGGCCTTCAGGAACGGATACGCAGTATTTT
TRBD1	TRBV30	.	TRBJ1-1	14	CAWRPGQGSTEAFF	TGTGCCTGGAGGCCGGGACAGGGGAGCACTGAAGCTTTCTTT
.	TRBV28	.	TRBJ2-1	14	CASSLPGSRNEQFF	TGTGCCAGCAGTTTACCCGGGTCCCGCAATGAGCAGTTCTTC
.	TRBV6-5	.	TRBJ1-1	16	CASSYRSGKGITEAFF	TGTGCCAGCAGTTACAGGTCAGGGAAAGGGATAACTGAAGCTTTCTTT
.	TRBV28	.	TRBJ1-1	12	CASSRGNTEAFF	TGTGCCAGCAGCCGAGGGAACACTGAAGCTTTCTTT
TRBD1	TRBV15	.	TRBJ2-7	16	CATSRPESTGLDEQYF	TGTGCCACCAGCAGGCCTGAGTCGACAGGGCTAGACGAGCAGTACTTC
TRBD1	TRBV27	.	TRBJ2-7	17	CASSLAGTGGLPYEQYF	TGTGCCAGCAGTTTAGCGGGGACAGGGGGCCTCCCCTACGAGCAGTACTTC
.	TRBV5-1	.	TRBJ2-7	14	CASSWTESSYEQYF	TGCGCCAGCAGCTGGACAGAGAGCTCCTACGAGCAGTACTTC
.	TRBV5-1	.	TRBJ2-5	12	CASSLAGETQYF	TGCGCCAGCAGCTTGGCAGGGGAGACCCAGTACTTC
.	TRBV5-1	.	TRBJ2-5	14	CASSSGTLDETQYF	TGCGCCAGCAGCTCCGGGACTCTAGATGAGACCCAGTACTTC
TRBD1	TRBV14	once	TRBJ2-3	15	CASSLRTGRTDTQYF	TGTGCCAGCAGCCTAAGGACAGGGAGGACAGATACGCAGTATTTT
.	TRBV4-2	.	TRBJ2-6	16	CASSQDGSSGANVLTF	TGTGCCAGCAGCCAAGACGGGAGCTCTGGGGCCAACGTCCTGACTTTC
.	TRBV6-4	.	TRBJ2-5	14	CASSRDSHQETQYF	TGTGCCAGCAGCCGCGACAGCCACCAAGAGACCCAGTACTTC
TRBD1	TRBV7-9	.	TRBJ2-7	12	CASSPTGDEQYF	TGTGCCAGCAGCCCGACAGGGGACGAGCAGTACTTC